This entry is about one TCR delta chain. Antigen: not known. A far larger clone is off by one base, so a read error is likely. This same CDR3 is encoded by further DNA sequences in the sample. These data belong to a study of gamma delta lymphoproliferative disorders and STAT genes. Study context: Gamma-chain libraries were built from at least 50 ng of genomic DNA with the LymphoTrack Dx TCRG Assay. Delta-chain libraries followed the EuroClonality-NGS standard operating procedure. Points from the study as a whole: Low-frequency NGS calls may be less specific, so public or private leukemic clones need confirmation.

PBMCs from patients and controls supplied the genomic DNA for sequencing. TCRdb called clones from the multiplex PCR reads again using CATT. The profile shows about a thousand delta-chain clones, around 2% of them singletons. Input material: blood. The origin of this receptor is a human donor in good health.

CDR3 coding DNA: TGTGCCTGTGACACCGCGCTGGGGGTAGGCTCCTGGGACACCCGTCAGATGTTTTTC. It is translated as CACDTALGVGSWDTRQMFF. The chain couples TRDV2 to TRDJ3; 7 nucleotides line up with TRDD3. The CDR3 sequence is 19 residues long. CDR1 GEAIGNYY and CDR2 EKD come from the germline V gene.